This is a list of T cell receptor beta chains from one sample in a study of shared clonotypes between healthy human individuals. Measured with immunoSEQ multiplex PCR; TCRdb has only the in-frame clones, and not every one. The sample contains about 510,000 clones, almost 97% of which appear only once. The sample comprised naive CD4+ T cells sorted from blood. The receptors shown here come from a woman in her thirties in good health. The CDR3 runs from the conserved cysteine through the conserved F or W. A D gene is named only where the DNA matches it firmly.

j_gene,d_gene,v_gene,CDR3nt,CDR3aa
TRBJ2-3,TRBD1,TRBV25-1,TGTGCCACCGGGACAGGGGGTAGCACAGATACGCAGTATTTT,CATGTGGSTDTQYF
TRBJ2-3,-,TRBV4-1,TGCGCCAGCAGCCGAAAACTAGCCCCGAAAGCATCGGGCACAGATACGCAGTATTTT,CASSRKLAPKASGTDTQYF
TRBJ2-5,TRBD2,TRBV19,TGTGCCAGTAGTAGAAGCGGGGTAAAAGAGACCCAGTACTTC,CASSRSGVKETQYF
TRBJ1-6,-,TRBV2,TGTGCCAGCAGTGAGTCGCTACGGACAAATTCACCCCTCCACTTT,CASSESLRTNSPLHF
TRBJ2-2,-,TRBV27,TGTGCCAGCAGTGTACACCGAGGGGAGCTGTTTTTT,CASSVHRGELFF
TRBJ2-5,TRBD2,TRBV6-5,TGTGCCAGCAGGACTAGCGGGAACCAAGAGACCCAGTACTTC,CASRTSGNQETQYF
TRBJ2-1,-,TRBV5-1,TGCGCCAGCAGCTTGGACCGATTCGGTGAGCAGTTCTTC,CASSLDRFGEQFF
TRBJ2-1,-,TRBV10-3,TGTGCCATCAGTGAGTCTAGCGCGACAAATGAGCAGTTCTTC,CAISESSATNEQFF
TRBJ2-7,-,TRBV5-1,TGCGCCAGCAGCTTCCAGGGGCGAGGCGACGAGCAGTACTTC,CASSFQGRGDEQYF
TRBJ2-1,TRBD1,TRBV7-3,TGTGCCAGCAGCCCTACAGGGGATTACAACAATGAGCAGTTCTTC,CASSPTGDYNNEQFF
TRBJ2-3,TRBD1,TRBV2,TGTGCCAGCAACGGGGACAGGGGGCGAATAGATACGCAGTATTTT,CASNGDRGRIDTQYF
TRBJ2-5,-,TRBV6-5,TGTGCCAGCAGTTACATACGGGGAGAGACCCAGTACTTC,CASSYIRGETQYF
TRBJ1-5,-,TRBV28,TGTGCCAGCAGTTCCGCCGGGTCCGACCTGTATAGCAATCAGCCCCAGCATTTT,CASSSAGSDLYSNQPQHF
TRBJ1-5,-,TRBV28,TGTGCCAGCAGTTTGGCTGGAGCCGATCAGCCCCAGCATTTT,CASSLAGADQPQHF
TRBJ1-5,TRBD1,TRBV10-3,TGTGCCACCCAAAGAACCCCACCGGGACAGGGGTTCGGTCAGCCCCAGCATTTT,CATQRTPPGQGFGQPQHF
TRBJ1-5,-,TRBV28,TGTGCCAGCAGTTTGTTTCCTGGCTGGGAGAATCAGCCCCAGCATTTT,CASSLFPGWENQPQHF